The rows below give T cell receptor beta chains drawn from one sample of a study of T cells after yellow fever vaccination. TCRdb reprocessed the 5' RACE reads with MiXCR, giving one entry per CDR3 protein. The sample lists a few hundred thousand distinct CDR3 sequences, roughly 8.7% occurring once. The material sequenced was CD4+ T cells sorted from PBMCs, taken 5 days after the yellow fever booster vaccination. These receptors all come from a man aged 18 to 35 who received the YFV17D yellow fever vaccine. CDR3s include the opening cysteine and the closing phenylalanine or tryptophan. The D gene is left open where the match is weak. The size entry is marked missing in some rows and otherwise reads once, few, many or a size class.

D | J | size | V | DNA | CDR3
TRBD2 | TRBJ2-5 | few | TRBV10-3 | TGTGCCATCAGTGGGGGGACTAGCGGGGGGACCCAAGAGACCCAGTACTTC | CAISGGTSGGTQETQYF
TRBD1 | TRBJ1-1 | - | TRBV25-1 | TGTGCCAGCAGTGATCCGAGACAGGGGGACACTGAAGCTTTCTTT | CASSDPRQGDTEAFF
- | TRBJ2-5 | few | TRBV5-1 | TGCGCCAGCAGCTTCCGAGGGGAAGTACAAGAGACCCAGTACTTC | CASSFRGEVQETQYF
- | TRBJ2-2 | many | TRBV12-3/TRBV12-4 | TGTGCCAGCAGCCCGCCCCCAGGAGAAACCGGGGAGCTGTTTTTT | CASSPPPGETGELFF
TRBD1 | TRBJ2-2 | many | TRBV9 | TGTGCCAGCAGCGAATACAGGGGGCAGACCGGGGAGCTGTTTTTT | CASSEYRGQTGELFF
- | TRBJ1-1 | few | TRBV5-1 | TGCGCCAGCAGCTCAGGAGTCAACCCTGGGATGAACACTGAAGCTTTCTTT | CASSSGVNPGMNTEAFF
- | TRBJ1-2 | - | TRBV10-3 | TGTGCCATCAGTGAGTTTTCGGAACGGGGGATGGGCTTTGGCTACACCTTC | CAISEFSERGMGFGYTF
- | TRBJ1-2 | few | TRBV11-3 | TGTGCCAGCAGCGGCCTACCGAATCCCCGCGGGACCGCTAATGGCTACACCTTC | CASSGLPNPRGTANGYTF
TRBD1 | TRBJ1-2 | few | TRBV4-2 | TGTGCCAGCAGCCCACGAGACAGGGTTGGTCCCGACGGCTACACCTTC | CASSPRDRVGPDGYTF
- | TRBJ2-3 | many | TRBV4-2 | TGTGCCAGCAGCCCCCGGGGGAGGCGGAGCACAGATACGCAGTATTTT | CASSPRGRRSTDTQYF
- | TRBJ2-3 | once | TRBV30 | TGTGCCTGGACAACTCCTAACACAGATACGCAGTATTTT | CAWTTPNTDTQYF
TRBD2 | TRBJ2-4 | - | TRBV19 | TGTGCCAGTAGTGGACTAGCGGCGGCCAAAAACATTCAGTACTTC | CASSGLAAAKNIQYF
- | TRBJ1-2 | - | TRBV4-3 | TGCGCCAGCAGCCAAGTCGTGGAGGGCGGCGGCTACACCTTC | CASSQVVEGGGYTF
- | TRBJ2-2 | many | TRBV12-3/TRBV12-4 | TGTGCCAGCAGACGATTTAGGAACACCGGGGAGCTGTTTTTT | CASRRFRNTGELFF
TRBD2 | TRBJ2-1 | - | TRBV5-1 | TGCGCCAGCAGCCAATCTGGGGGGGCCTACAATGAGCAGTTCTTC | CASSQSGGAYNEQFF
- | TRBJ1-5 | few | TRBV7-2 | TGTGCCAGCAGCTTGGACCGGACGACCGGTCAGCCCCAGCATTTT | CASSLDRTTGQPQHF
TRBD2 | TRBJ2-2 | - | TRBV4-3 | TGCGCCAGCAGCCAAGGAAAAACTAGCGGGGGGCCGAACACCGGGGAGCTGTTTTTT | CASSQGKTSGGPNTGELFF
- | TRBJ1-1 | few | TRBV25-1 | TGTGCCAGCAGTGATATCGCAGGGAACACTGAAGCTTTCTTT | CASSDIAGNTEAFF
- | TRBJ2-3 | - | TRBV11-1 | TGTGCCAGCAGCATCGGACAGTACACAGATACGCAGTATTTT | CASSIGQYTDTQYF
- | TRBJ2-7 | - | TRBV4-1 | TGCGCCAGCAGCCAAGATCACGGAACTTCCTACGAGCAGTACTTC | CASSQDHGTSYEQYF
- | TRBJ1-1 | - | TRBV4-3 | TGCGCCAGCAGCCAATGGGTGGCAGGGGAGGGCACTGAAGCTTTCTTT | CASSQWVAGEGTEAFF
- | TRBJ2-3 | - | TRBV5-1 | TGCGCCAGCAGCTTGGGTGCGAGCCGAACAGATACGCAGTATTTT | CASSLGASRTDTQYF
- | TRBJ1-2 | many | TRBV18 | TGTGCCAGCTCACCGATACCCATGGGATTTGCGGTTAACTATGGCTACACCTTC | CASSPIPMGFAVNYGYTF
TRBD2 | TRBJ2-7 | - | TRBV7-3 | TGTGCCAGCAGCATTGCCGGGACTAGCGTCGGCGAGCAGTACTTC | CASSIAGTSVGEQYF
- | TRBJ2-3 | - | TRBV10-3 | TGTGCCACCCGCCCCGCAGGAGGCACAGATACGCAGTATTTT | CATRPAGGTDTQYF
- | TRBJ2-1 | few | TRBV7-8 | TGTGCCAGCAGCACGGGAGCCCACAATGAGCAGTTCTTC | CASSTGAHNEQFF
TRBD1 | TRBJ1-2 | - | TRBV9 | TGTGCCAGCAGTCTTGGGACAGGGGACAACTATGGCTACACCTTC | CASSLGTGDNYGYTF
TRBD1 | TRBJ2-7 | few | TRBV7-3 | TGTGCCAGCAGCATCACAGGGGGCCAGTACGAGCAGTACTTC | CASSITGGQYEQYF
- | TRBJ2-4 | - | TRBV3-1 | TGTGCCAGCAGCCAAGCAACACCTGCCAAAAACATTCAGTACTTC | CASSQATPAKNIQYF
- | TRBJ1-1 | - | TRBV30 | TGTGCCTGGTGGCCCATTTTGAACACTGAAGCTTTCTTT | CAWWPILNTEAFF
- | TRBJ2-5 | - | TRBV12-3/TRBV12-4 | TGTGCCAGCAGGACAGAGATAGAGACCCAGTACTTC | CASRTEIETQYF
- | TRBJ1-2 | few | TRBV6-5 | TGTGCCAGCAGTTCGTTATGGGGGGCCGACTATGGCTACACCTTC | CASSSLWGADYGYTF
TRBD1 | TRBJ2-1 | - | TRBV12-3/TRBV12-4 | TGTGCCAGCAGTTTAGACTTTGACAGGGGGCGTGAGCAGTTCTTC | CASSLDFDRGREQFF
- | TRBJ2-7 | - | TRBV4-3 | TGCGCCAGCAGCCAAGGACCTCCGCCCCTCTACGAGCAGTACTTC | CASSQGPPPLYEQYF
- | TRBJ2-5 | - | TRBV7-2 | TGTGCCAGCAGCTACCTCACACGCCAAGAGACCCAGTACTTC | CASSYLTRQETQYF
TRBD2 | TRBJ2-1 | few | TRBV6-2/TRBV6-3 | TGTGCCAGCAGTTATCTGGCTAGCGGGGCCCATTGGGAGCAGTTCTTC | CASSYLASGAHWEQFF
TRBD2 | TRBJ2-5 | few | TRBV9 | TGTGCCAGCACCACTGGCGCGGGGGGGCCCTTCGTTTTAGAGACCCAGTACTTC | CASTTGAGGPFVLETQYF
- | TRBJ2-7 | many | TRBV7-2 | TGTGCCAGCAGCTTAATGTGGGACTCCTACGAGCAGTACTTC | CASSLMWDSYEQYF